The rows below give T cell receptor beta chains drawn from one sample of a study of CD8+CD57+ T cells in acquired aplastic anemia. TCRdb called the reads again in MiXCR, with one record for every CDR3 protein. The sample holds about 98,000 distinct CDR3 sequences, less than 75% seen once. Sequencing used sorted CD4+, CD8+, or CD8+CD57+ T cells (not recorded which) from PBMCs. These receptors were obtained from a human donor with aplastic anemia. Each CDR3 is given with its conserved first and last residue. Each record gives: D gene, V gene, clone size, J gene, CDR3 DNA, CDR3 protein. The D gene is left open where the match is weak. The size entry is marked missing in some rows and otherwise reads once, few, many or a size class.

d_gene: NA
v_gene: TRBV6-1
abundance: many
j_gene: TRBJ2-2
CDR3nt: TGTGCCAGCACCTGGACTACTAACACCGGGGAGCTGTTTTTT
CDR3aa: CASTWTTNTGELFF

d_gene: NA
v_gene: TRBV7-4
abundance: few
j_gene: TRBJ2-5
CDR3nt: TGTGCCAGCAGCCCCAGAGGCCAAGAGACCCAGTACTTC
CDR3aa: CASSPRGQETQYF

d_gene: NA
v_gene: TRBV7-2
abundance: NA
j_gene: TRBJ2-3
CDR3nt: TGTGCCAGCAGCTTAGACACAGATACGCAGTATTTT
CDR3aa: CASSLDTDTQYF

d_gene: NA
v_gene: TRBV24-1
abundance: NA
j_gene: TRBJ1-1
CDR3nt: TGTGCCACCAGTGATTTGGGTGTAAGTGGAGCTTTCTTT
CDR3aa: CATSDLGVSGAFF

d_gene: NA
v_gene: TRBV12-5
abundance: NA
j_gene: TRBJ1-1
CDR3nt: TGTGCTAGTGGTTTGATTGGGGGGTCTGAAGCTTTCTTT
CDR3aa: CASGLIGGSEAFF

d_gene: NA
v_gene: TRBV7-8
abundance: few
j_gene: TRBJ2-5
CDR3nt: TGTGCCAGCAGCCGTAGCCGGACTGAGACCCAGTACTTC
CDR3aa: CASSRSRTETQYF

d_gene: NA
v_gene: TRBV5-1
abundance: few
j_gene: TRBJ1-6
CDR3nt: TGCGCCAGCAGCTTGCGGGGAGGGGATTCACCCCTCCACTTT
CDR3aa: CASSLRGGDSPLHF

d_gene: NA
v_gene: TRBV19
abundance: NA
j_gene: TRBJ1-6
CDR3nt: TGTGCCAGTAGTATACAGGATAATTCACCCCTCCACTTT
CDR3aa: CASSIQDNSPLHF

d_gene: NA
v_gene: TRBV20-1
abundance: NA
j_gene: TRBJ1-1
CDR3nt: TGCAGTGGGACGGGACCCACGGTCACTGAAGCTTTCTTT
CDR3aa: CSGTGPTVTEAFF

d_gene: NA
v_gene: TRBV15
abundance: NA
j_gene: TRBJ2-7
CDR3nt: TGTGCCACCAGCCCTCAGGACGGAGCCTACGAGCAGTACTTC
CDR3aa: CATSPQDGAYEQYF

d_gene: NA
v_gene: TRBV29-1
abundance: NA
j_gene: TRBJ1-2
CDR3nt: TGCAGCGTTGGCGGGGGAGACTATGGCTACACCTTC
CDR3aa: CSVGGGDYGYTF

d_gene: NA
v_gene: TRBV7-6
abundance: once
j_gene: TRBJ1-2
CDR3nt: TGTGCCAGCAGCTTAGACTCCTACTATGGCTACACCTTC
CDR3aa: CASSLDSYYGYTF

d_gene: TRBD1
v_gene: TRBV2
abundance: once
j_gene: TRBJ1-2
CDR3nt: TGTGCCAGCAGAGGACAGGGTAACTATGGCTACACCTTC
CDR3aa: CASRGQGNYGYTF

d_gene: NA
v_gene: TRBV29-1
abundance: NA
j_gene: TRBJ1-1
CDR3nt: TGCAGCGTTGAAGATCCTTTCCAGGGTGCTGAAGCTTTCTTT
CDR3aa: CSVEDPFQGAEAFF

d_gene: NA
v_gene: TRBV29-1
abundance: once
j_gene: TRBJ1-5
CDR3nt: TGCAGCGTTGTTTTCGGGGCCTCGGGAGGCAATCAGCCCCAGCATTTT
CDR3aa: CSVVFGASGGNQPQHF

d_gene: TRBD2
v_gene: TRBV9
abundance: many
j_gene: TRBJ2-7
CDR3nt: TGTGCCAGCAGCCCCCAGGGAGGGGTAGGGTCCTACGAGCAGTACTTC
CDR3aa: CASSPQGGVGSYEQYF

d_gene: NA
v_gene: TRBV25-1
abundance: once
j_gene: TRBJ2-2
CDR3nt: TGTGCCAGCAGTGAATTGACCTACCCCGGGGAGCTGTTTTTT
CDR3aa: CASSELTYPGELFF

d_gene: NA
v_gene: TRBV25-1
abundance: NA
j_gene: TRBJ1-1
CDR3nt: TGTGCCAGCAGTGCCCAGGGGCAGGGTAAGGGAATGAACACTGAAGCTTTCTTT
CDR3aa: CASSAQGQGKGMNTEAFF

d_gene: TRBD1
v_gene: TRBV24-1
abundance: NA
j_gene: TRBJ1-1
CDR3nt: TGTGCCACCAGTGATCCGAGGACAGGGCGGGCTGAAGCTTTCTTT
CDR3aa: CATSDPRTGRAEAFF

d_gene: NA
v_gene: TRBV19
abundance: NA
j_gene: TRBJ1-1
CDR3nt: TGTGCCAGTAGTCTCTGGCAGGCCACTGAAGCTTTCTTT
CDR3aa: CASSLWQATEAFF

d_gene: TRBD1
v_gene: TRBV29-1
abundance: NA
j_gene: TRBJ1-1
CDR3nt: TGCAGCGTTGATGGACAGGGAGGGAACACTGAAGCTTTCTTT
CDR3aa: CSVDGQGGNTEAFF

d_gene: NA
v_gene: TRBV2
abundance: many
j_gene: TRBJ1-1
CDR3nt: TGTGCCAGCAGTGAAGTAGGGGAGGTCCACGAAGCTTTCTTT
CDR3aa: CASSEVGEVHEAFF

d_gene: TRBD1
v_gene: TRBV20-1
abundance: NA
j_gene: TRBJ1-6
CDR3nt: TGCAGTGCTAGGAGGGACAGGGCCAATTCACCCCTCCACTTT
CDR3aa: CSARRDRANSPLHF

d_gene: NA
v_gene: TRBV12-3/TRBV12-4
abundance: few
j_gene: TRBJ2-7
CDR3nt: TGTGCCAGCAGCACACAGGGCTACGAGCAGTACTTC
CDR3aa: CASSTQGYEQYF

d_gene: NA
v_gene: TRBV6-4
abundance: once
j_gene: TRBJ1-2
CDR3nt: TGTGCCAGCCACTCTACTCTGCGGGGAGGGGAGGATGGCTACACCTTC
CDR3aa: CASHSTLRGGEDGYTF

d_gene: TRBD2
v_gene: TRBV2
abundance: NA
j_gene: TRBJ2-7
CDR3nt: TGTGCCAGCAGTGATCTGATAGCGGGGGGCTCCGGGGAGCAGTACTTC
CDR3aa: CASSDLIAGGSGEQYF

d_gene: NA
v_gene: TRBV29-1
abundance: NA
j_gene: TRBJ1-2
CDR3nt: TGCAGCGTTGAAGATCGGTTGTCAGCCAGGGGCTACACCTTC
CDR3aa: CSVEDRLSARGYTF

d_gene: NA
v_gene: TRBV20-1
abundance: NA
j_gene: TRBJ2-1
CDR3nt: TGTAGTGCTAGAGGGGGACACTACAATGAGCAGTTCTTC
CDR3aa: CSARGGHYNEQFF

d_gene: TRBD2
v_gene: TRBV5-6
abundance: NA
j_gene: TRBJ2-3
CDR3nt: TGTGCCAGCAGCTGGGATACTAGCGGGACAGATACGCAGTATTTT
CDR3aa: CASSWDTSGTDTQYF

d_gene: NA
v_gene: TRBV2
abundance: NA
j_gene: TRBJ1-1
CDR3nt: TGTGCCAGCAGCGACGACAGGAAGAACACTGAAGCTTTCTTT
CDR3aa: CASSDDRKNTEAFF

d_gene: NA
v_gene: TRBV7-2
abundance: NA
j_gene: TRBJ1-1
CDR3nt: TGTGCCAGCAGCCTCTTCACTGAAGCTTTCTTT
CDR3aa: CASSLFTEAFF